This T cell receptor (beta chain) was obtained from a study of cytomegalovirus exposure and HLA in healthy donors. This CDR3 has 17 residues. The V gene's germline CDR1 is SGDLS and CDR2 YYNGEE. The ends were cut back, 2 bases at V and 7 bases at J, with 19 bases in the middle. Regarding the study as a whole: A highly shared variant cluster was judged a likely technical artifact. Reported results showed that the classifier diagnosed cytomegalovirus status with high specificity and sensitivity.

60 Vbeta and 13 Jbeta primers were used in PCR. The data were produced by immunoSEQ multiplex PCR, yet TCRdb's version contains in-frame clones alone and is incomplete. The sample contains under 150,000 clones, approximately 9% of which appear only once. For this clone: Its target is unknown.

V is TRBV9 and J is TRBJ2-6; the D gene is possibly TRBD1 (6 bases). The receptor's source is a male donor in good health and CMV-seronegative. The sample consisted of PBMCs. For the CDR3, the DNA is TGTGCCAGCAGCGTCGGGCCGGACAGACCCTCAGCCAACGTCCTGACTTTC. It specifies CASSVGPDRPSANVLTF.